This is a list of T cell receptor beta chains from one sample in a study of Graves' ophthalmopathy and Graves' hyperthyroidism. TCRdb re-called the multiplex PCR reads through MiXCR, storing one row per CDR3 protein. In the table there are a few hundred thousand distinct CDR3 sequences, roughly 39% of which are singletons. The sample was peripheral blood or thyroid tissue (not recorded which). The receptors stem from an adult man with Graves' hyperthyroidism. CDR3s include the opening cysteine and the closing phenylalanine or tryptophan. The D gene is left open where the match is weak. Rows give clone size only sometimes, using once, few, many, or a class for an expanded clone.

d_gene: -; j_gene: TRBJ2-5; abundance: -; v_gene: TRBV5-1; CDR3nt: TGCGCCAGCAGCTTGGGACTAGTTCAAGAGACCCAGTACTTC; CDR3aa: CASSLGLVQETQYF
d_gene: -; j_gene: TRBJ2-2; abundance: many; v_gene: TRBV5-5; CDR3nt: TGTGCCAGCACCTACCTCCCCGGGGAGCTGTTTTTT; CDR3aa: CASTYLPGELFF
d_gene: -; j_gene: TRBJ2-2; abundance: -; v_gene: TRBV28; CDR3nt: TGTGCCAGTTCGTTAGTGTTCAAGAACACCGGGGAGCTGTTTTTT; CDR3aa: CASSLVFKNTGELFF
d_gene: TRBD2; j_gene: TRBJ2-4; abundance: -; v_gene: TRBV7-9; CDR3nt: TGTGCCAGCAGCTCGGGGGGGAACATTCAGTACTTC; CDR3aa: CASSSGGNIQYF
d_gene: -; j_gene: TRBJ2-7; abundance: many; v_gene: TRBV6-5; CDR3nt: TGTGCCAGCAGTCCCCTCGGCGCCGGTTACGAGCAGTACTTC; CDR3aa: CASSPLGAGYEQYF
d_gene: TRBD2; j_gene: TRBJ2-2; abundance: -; v_gene: TRBV5-4; CDR3nt: TGTGCCAGCAGCCGTGATGGGCCTAGCGGGTTAGACGGGGAGCTGTTTTTT; CDR3aa: CASSRDGPSGLDGELFF
d_gene: -; j_gene: TRBJ1-2; abundance: many; v_gene: TRBV13; CDR3nt: TGTGCCAGCAGCTTAGGGCAGGGTCGGGGCTACACCTTC; CDR3aa: CASSLGQGRGYTF
d_gene: -; j_gene: TRBJ2-7; abundance: many; v_gene: TRBV2; CDR3nt: TGTGCCAGCAGGATCAGGACACCCTCCTACGAGCAGTACTTC; CDR3aa: CASRIRTPSYEQYF
d_gene: TRBD1; j_gene: TRBJ1-1; abundance: -; v_gene: TRBV7-2; CDR3nt: TGCGCCAGCAGCAACCAACAGGGGGACGGAGCTTTCTTT; CDR3aa: CASSNQQGDGAFF
d_gene: -; j_gene: TRBJ2-3; abundance: -; v_gene: TRBV2; CDR3nt: TGTGCCAGCAGTGACATGGATACGCAGTATTTT; CDR3aa: CASSDMDTQYF
d_gene: -; j_gene: TRBJ1-1; abundance: many; v_gene: TRBV19; CDR3nt: TGTGCCAGTAGTAACCTCATCTTGGGGCCGAACACTGAAGCTTTCTTT; CDR3aa: CASSNLILGPNTEAFF
d_gene: -; j_gene: TRBJ1-1; abundance: few; v_gene: TRBV19; CDR3nt: TGTGCCAGTAGTATGTGGTCCACAGGGTTCGCTGAAGCTTTCTTT; CDR3aa: CASSMWSTGFAEAFF
d_gene: TRBD2; j_gene: TRBJ2-2; abundance: many; v_gene: TRBV5-6; CDR3nt: TGTGCCAGCAGCTTCGGGACTAGCGGGAAGGGAGAGCTGTTTTTT; CDR3aa: CASSFGTSGKGELFF
d_gene: -; j_gene: TRBJ2-5; abundance: many; v_gene: TRBV4-1; CDR3nt: TGCGCCAGCAGCCAAGTTTACAGACAAGAGACCCAGTACTTC; CDR3aa: CASSQVYRQETQYF
d_gene: -; j_gene: TRBJ1-1; abundance: -; v_gene: TRBV20-1; CDR3nt: TGCAGTGCCATAGCCTCGGGAAACACTGAAGCTTTCTTT; CDR3aa: CSAIASGNTEAFF
d_gene: -; j_gene: TRBJ2-7; abundance: many; v_gene: TRBV9; CDR3nt: TGTGCCAGCAGCGCGGACTCCGCGAGCTCCTACGAGCAGTACTTC; CDR3aa: CASSADSASSYEQYF
d_gene: -; j_gene: TRBJ1-6; abundance: -; v_gene: TRBV7-9; CDR3nt: TGTGCCAGCAGCTTGATGGCCAGCCCCTATAATTCACCCCTCCACTTT; CDR3aa: CASSLMASPYNSPLHF
d_gene: TRBD1; j_gene: TRBJ2-5; abundance: many; v_gene: TRBV6-5; CDR3nt: TGTGCCAGCAGTTGGTCCGGACAGGGGGCGAAGACCCAGTACTTC; CDR3aa: CASSWSGQGAKTQYF
d_gene: -; j_gene: TRBJ2-7; abundance: -; v_gene: TRBV2; CDR3nt: TGTGCCAGCAGTGAAATTTTGCAGGGCCCCTTCTACGAGCAGTACTTC; CDR3aa: CASSEILQGPFYEQYF
d_gene: TRBD2; j_gene: TRBJ2-5; abundance: -; v_gene: TRBV20-1; CDR3nt: TGCAGTGCTCCCCCGGGACTAGCGGGGGGCTCCCAAGAGACCCAGTACTTC; CDR3aa: CSAPPGLAGGSQETQYF
d_gene: -; j_gene: TRBJ1-2; abundance: -; v_gene: TRBV29-1; CDR3nt: TGCAGCACGAACCAGGGAACAGGCTACACCTTC; CDR3aa: CSTNQGTGYTF
d_gene: TRBD2; j_gene: TRBJ2-5; abundance: few; v_gene: TRBV7-9; CDR3nt: TGTGCCAGCAGCCAACCTAGCGGGACTTCCCAAGAGACCCAGTACTTC; CDR3aa: CASSQPSGTSQETQYF
d_gene: -; j_gene: TRBJ1-5; abundance: -; v_gene: TRBV11-3; CDR3nt: TGTATGGAGTTTGGCAGTCAGATGTCTAGCAATCAGCCCCAGCATTTT; CDR3aa: CMEFGSQMSSNQPQHF
d_gene: -; j_gene: TRBJ1-6; abundance: many; v_gene: TRBV2; CDR3nt: TGTGCCAGCAGTGAAGAGGTCAGGGGAGCCTATAATTCACCCCTCCACTTT; CDR3aa: CASSEEVRGAYNSPLHF
d_gene: TRBD2; j_gene: TRBJ2-7; abundance: many; v_gene: TRBV20-1; CDR3nt: TGCAGTGCAAAGCGGGAGGGTTCCTACGAGCAGTACTTC; CDR3aa: CSAKREGSYEQYF
d_gene: TRBD1; j_gene: TRBJ2-6; abundance: -; v_gene: TRBV9; CDR3nt: TGTGCCAGCAACCGACCGGGACAGGGGACTGGGGCCAACGTCCTGACTTTC; CDR3aa: CASNRPGQGTGANVLTF
d_gene: -; j_gene: TRBJ2-5; abundance: -; v_gene: TRBV20-1; CDR3nt: TGCAGTGCTAGAGAGGGTAGCGGTAGAGAGACCCAGTACTTC; CDR3aa: CSAREGSGRETQYF
d_gene: -; j_gene: TRBJ2-2; abundance: few; v_gene: TRBV28; CDR3nt: TGTGCCAGCAGTTTATCAGGGAGCACCGGGGAGCTGTTTTTT; CDR3aa: CASSLSGSTGELFF
d_gene: -; j_gene: TRBJ2-5; abundance: -; v_gene: TRBV14; CDR3nt: TGTGCCAGTAGTCCAGGACATGGGGACCAAGAGACCCAGTACTTC; CDR3aa: CASSPGHGDQETQYF
d_gene: -; j_gene: TRBJ2-7; abundance: many; v_gene: TRBV20-1; CDR3nt: TGCAGTGCTAGAGATGGCCAGACAGGAGCTATCTACGAGCAGTACTTC; CDR3aa: CSARDGQTGAIYEQYF
d_gene: -; j_gene: TRBJ1-2; abundance: many; v_gene: TRBV6-5; CDR3nt: TGTGCCAGCAGTTACGGTGGGGGCTACACCTTC; CDR3aa: CASSYGGGYTF
d_gene: TRBD1; j_gene: TRBJ2-7; abundance: -; v_gene: TRBV28; CDR3nt: TGTGCCAGCAGTTTACCGGGACAGGAGGACGAGCAGTACTTC; CDR3aa: CASSLPGQEDEQYF
d_gene: -; j_gene: TRBJ2-5; abundance: -; v_gene: TRBV5-4; CDR3nt: TGTGCCAGCAGCCCTGGGGGGGGCATCCAAGAGACCCAGTACTTC; CDR3aa: CASSPGGGIQETQYF
d_gene: -; j_gene: TRBJ2-7; abundance: -; v_gene: TRBV20-1; CDR3nt: TGCAGTGCTAGAGATTTGGAGACAGGCTACGAGCAGTACTTC; CDR3aa: CSARDLETGYEQYF
d_gene: -; j_gene: TRBJ2-3; abundance: -; v_gene: TRBV7-2; CDR3nt: TGTGCCAGCAGCTTAGGGCCGACGCAGTATTTT; CDR3aa: CASSLGPTQYF
d_gene: -; j_gene: TRBJ1-1; abundance: -; v_gene: TRBV7-9; CDR3nt: TGCGCCAGCAGCCAAGTTAGAGGCACTGAGCAGTTCTTT; CDR3aa: CASSQVRGTEQFF
d_gene: -; j_gene: TRBJ1-2; abundance: -; v_gene: TRBV2; CDR3nt: TGCACCAGCAGTGAAGCCAAGAACTATGGCTACACCTTC; CDR3aa: CTSSEAKNYGYTF
d_gene: TRBD1; j_gene: TRBJ2-5; abundance: once; v_gene: TRBV2; CDR3nt: TGTGCCACCAGGGACAGGGGAGAGACCCAGTACTTC; CDR3aa: CATRDRGETQYF
d_gene: -; j_gene: TRBJ1-1; abundance: medium-sized; v_gene: TRBV19; CDR3nt: TGTGCCAGTAGTATGAAAGAGAACACTGAAGCTTTCTTT; CDR3aa: CASSMKENTEAFF
d_gene: -; j_gene: TRBJ2-2; abundance: -; v_gene: TRBV7-2; CDR3nt: TGTGCCAGCAGCTTTAGAAGGGACCGTCCCGGGGAGCTGTTTTTT; CDR3aa: CASSFRRDRPGELFF
d_gene: -; j_gene: TRBJ2-2; abundance: -; v_gene: TRBV29-1; CDR3nt: TGCAGCGTTGACGGGGCGAACACCGGGGAGCTGTTTTTT; CDR3aa: CSVDGANTGELFF
d_gene: -; j_gene: TRBJ2-6; abundance: many; v_gene: TRBV5-8; CDR3nt: TGTGCCAGCAGCTCGTACAGGGCCGGGGCCAACGTCCTGACTTTC; CDR3aa: CASSSYRAGANVLTF
d_gene: TRBD2; j_gene: TRBJ2-1; abundance: -; v_gene: TRBV24-1; CDR3nt: TGTGCCACCAGTGATTCTATGGGACTAGCGGGATTCAATGAGCAGTTCTTC; CDR3aa: CATSDSMGLAGFNEQFF
d_gene: TRBD1; j_gene: TRBJ1-4; abundance: once; v_gene: TRBV28; CDR3nt: TGTGCCAGCAGTTTTTTTATGGACAGGGGGGCAACTAATGAAAAACTGTTTTTT; CDR3aa: CASSFFMDRGATNEKLFF
d_gene: -; j_gene: TRBJ1-6; abundance: many; v_gene: TRBV2; CDR3nt: TGTGCCAGCAAGACGTTCTCCTATAATTCACCCCTCCACTTT; CDR3aa: CASKTFSYNSPLHF
d_gene: -; j_gene: TRBJ1-2; abundance: -; v_gene: TRBV2; CDR3nt: TGTGCTCTAACAGGGCATGGCTACACCTTC; CDR3aa: CALTGHGYTF
d_gene: TRBD1; j_gene: TRBJ2-7; abundance: -; v_gene: TRBV29-1; CDR3nt: TGCAGCACCTGGACAGGGGGCGAGCAGTACTTC; CDR3aa: CSTWTGGEQYF
d_gene: -; j_gene: TRBJ1-5; abundance: many; v_gene: TRBV12-3/TRBV12-4; CDR3nt: TGTGCCAGCAGTTTACCGGGGGGGAGTCAGCCCCAGCATTTT; CDR3aa: CASSLPGGSQPQHF
d_gene: -; j_gene: TRBJ1-2; abundance: -; v_gene: TRBV20-1; CDR3nt: TGCAGTGCCCCTGTCCCGGGAGCTAACTATGGCTACACCTTC; CDR3aa: CSAPVPGANYGYTF
d_gene: TRBD1; j_gene: TRBJ2-7; abundance: -; v_gene: TRBV24-1; CDR3nt: TGTGCCACCAGTGATACAGGGGTCCCCCACGAGCAGTACTTC; CDR3aa: CATSDTGVPHEQYF
d_gene: TRBD2; j_gene: TRBJ2-5; abundance: -; v_gene: TRBV29-1; CDR3nt: TGCAGCGTCGGACTAGCGGGCCCCCCGGTGGCCCAGTACTTC; CDR3aa: CSVGLAGPPVAQYF
d_gene: TRBD1; j_gene: TRBJ2-6; abundance: -; v_gene: TRBV10-3; CDR3nt: TGTGCCAGCAGTGCACTGGGACAGGGCAACGTCCTGACTTTC; CDR3aa: CASSALGQGNVLTF
d_gene: -; j_gene: TRBJ1-2; abundance: many; v_gene: TRBV7-4; CDR3nt: TGTGCCAGCAGCCCTTGGTATGGCTACACCTTC; CDR3aa: CASSPWYGYTF
d_gene: -; j_gene: TRBJ1-1; abundance: few; v_gene: TRBV2; CDR3nt: TGTGCCAGCAGTTTATGGTCCGTGAACACTGAAGCTTTCTTT; CDR3aa: CASSLWSVNTEAFF
d_gene: -; j_gene: TRBJ1-2; abundance: many; v_gene: TRBV19; CDR3nt: TGTGCCAGTACCCAGGGGCCAGGCAGCTATGGCTACACCTTC; CDR3aa: CASTQGPGSYGYTF
d_gene: -; j_gene: TRBJ2-3; abundance: -; v_gene: TRBV5-1; CDR3nt: TGCGCCAGCAGCTTGGAATTAAAGTTATTGAGCACAGATACGCAGTATTTT; CDR3aa: CASSLELKLLSTDTQYF
d_gene: -; j_gene: TRBJ2-2; abundance: many; v_gene: TRBV7-7; CDR3nt: TGTGCTAGCAGCTCCGGGACCTCCCAGACCGGGGAGCTGTTTTTT; CDR3aa: CASSSGTSQTGELFF
d_gene: -; j_gene: TRBJ1-2; abundance: many; v_gene: TRBV7-9; CDR3nt: TGTGCCAGCACCCACCCCGGGGGACTGAACTATGGCTACACCTTC; CDR3aa: CASTHPGGLNYGYTF